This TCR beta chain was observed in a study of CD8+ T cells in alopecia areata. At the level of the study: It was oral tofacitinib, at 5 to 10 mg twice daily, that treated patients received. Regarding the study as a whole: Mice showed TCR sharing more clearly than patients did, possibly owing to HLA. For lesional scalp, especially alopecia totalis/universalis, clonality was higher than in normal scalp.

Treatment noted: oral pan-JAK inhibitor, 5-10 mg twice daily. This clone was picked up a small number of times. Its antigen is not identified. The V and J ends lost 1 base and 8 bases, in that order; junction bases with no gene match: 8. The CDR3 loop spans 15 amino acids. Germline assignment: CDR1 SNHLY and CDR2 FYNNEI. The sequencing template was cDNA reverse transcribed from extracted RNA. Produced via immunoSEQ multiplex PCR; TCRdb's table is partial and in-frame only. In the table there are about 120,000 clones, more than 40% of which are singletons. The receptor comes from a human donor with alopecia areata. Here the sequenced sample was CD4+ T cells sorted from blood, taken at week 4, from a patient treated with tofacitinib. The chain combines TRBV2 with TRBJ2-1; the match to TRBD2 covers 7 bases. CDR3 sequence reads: CASSEGSLLAYEQFF. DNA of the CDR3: TGTGCCAGCAGTGAAGGTTCGTTACTAGCGTATGAGCAGTTCTTC.